The rows below give T cell receptor beta chains drawn from one sample of a study of shared clonotypes between healthy human individuals. Clones were read by immunoSEQ multiplex PCR, and TCRdb kept only the in-frame ones, dropping some. There are roughly 1.5 million clones in the sample; around 98% occur only once, and roughly 0.42% lies in the top ten. Sequencing was done on a sample of naive CD4+ T cells sorted from blood. Receptors were obtained from a man younger than 45 in good health. Each CDR3 is given with its conserved first and last residue. D genes are given only for firm matches. Rows give clone size only sometimes, using once, few, many, or a class for an expanded clone.

v_gene: TRBV27; d_gene: TRBD1; abundance: once; j_gene: TRBJ2-7; CDR3aa: CASNAGFGRPGQGVYEQYF; CDR3nt: TGTGCCAGCAACGCTGGGTTTGGCCGGCCGGGACAGGGGGTTTACGAGCAGTACTTC
v_gene: TRBV7-9; d_gene: NA; abundance: NA; j_gene: TRBJ2-1; CDR3aa: CASSGWRIHERQFF; CDR3nt: TGTGCCAGCAGCGGGTGGAGAATTCATGAGCGGCAGTTCTTC
v_gene: TRBV5-1; d_gene: NA; abundance: NA; j_gene: TRBJ2-5; CDR3aa: CASRLGLQETQYF; CDR3nt: TGCGCCAGCAGACTTGGACTACAAGAGACCCAGTACTTC
v_gene: TRBV19; d_gene: NA; abundance: NA; j_gene: TRBJ2-1; CDR3aa: CASSSLRGSYNEQFF; CDR3nt: TGTGCCAGTAGTAGCTTGAGGGGGAGCTACAATGAGCAGTTCTTC
v_gene: TRBV27; d_gene: TRBD2; abundance: NA; j_gene: TRBJ2-5; CDR3aa: CVPGLAVLLQETQYF; CDR3nt: TGTGTCCCGGGACTAGCGGTCTTACTTCAAGAGACCCAGTACTTC
v_gene: TRBV11-2; d_gene: NA; abundance: NA; j_gene: TRBJ2-7; CDR3aa: CASSLGGRAYEQYF; CDR3nt: TGTGCCAGCAGCTTGGGGGGGCGCGCGTACGAGCAGTACTTC
v_gene: TRBV7-3; d_gene: TRBD2; abundance: NA; j_gene: TRBJ2-1; CDR3aa: CASSRGLNRNEQFF; CDR3nt: TGTGCCAGCAGCAGGGGACTAAACAGGAATGAGCAGTTCTTC
v_gene: TRBV11-3; d_gene: TRBD2; abundance: NA; j_gene: TRBJ2-1; CDR3aa: CASSLKRTGGPYNEQFF; CDR3nt: TGTGCCAGCAGCTTAAAGAGGACGGGAGGGCCTTACAATGAGCAGTTCTTC
v_gene: TRBV6-6; d_gene: TRBD2; abundance: NA; j_gene: TRBJ2-7; CDR3aa: CASSPIPDSGTYEQYF; CDR3nt: TGTGCCAGCAGCCCGATACCGGATAGCGGGACCTACGAGCAGTACTTC
v_gene: TRBV9; d_gene: NA; abundance: NA; j_gene: TRBJ1-5; CDR3aa: CASSGGPGNQPQHF; CDR3nt: TGTGCCAGCAGCGGCGGACCCGGGAATCAGCCCCAGCATTTT
v_gene: TRBV11-2; d_gene: NA; abundance: NA; j_gene: TRBJ2-3; CDR3aa: CASTSTVMNTQYF; CDR3nt: TGTGCCAGCACTTCCACCGTAATGAATACGCAGTATTTT
v_gene: TRBV20-1; d_gene: NA; abundance: NA; j_gene: TRBJ2-7; CDR3aa: CSAGGQYF; CDR3nt: TGCAGTGCCGGCGGGCAGTACTTC
v_gene: TRBV5-8; d_gene: NA; abundance: NA; j_gene: TRBJ2-2; CDR3aa: CASSVSFPTGELFF; CDR3nt: TGTGCCAGCAGCGTTAGTTTTCCCACCGGGGAGCTGTTTTTT
v_gene: TRBV18; d_gene: NA; abundance: NA; j_gene: TRBJ1-1; CDR3aa: CASSPEQLNTEAFF; CDR3nt: TGTGCCAGCTCACCCGAACAGTTGAACACTGAAGCTTTCTTT
v_gene: TRBV5-6; d_gene: TRBD1; abundance: NA; j_gene: TRBJ1-1; CDR3aa: CASSLMGQGFPFF; CDR3nt: TGTGCCAGCAGCCTCATGGGACAGGGTTTTCCTTTCTTT
v_gene: TRBV7-9; d_gene: NA; abundance: NA; j_gene: TRBJ1-3; CDR3aa: CASRPLNPGNTIYF; CDR3nt: TGTGCCAGCAGGCCGCTTAATCCTGGAAACACCATATATTTT
v_gene: TRBV4-1; d_gene: NA; abundance: NA; j_gene: TRBJ2-7; CDR3aa: CASSQPHVGSATYEQYF; CDR3nt: TGCGCCAGCAGCCAACCTCACGTTGGATCGGCCACCTACGAGCAGTACTTC
v_gene: TRBV14; d_gene: NA; abundance: NA; j_gene: TRBJ2-3; CDR3aa: CASSRGPRPTDTQYF; CDR3nt: TGTGCCAGCAGTCGGGGGCCGAGACCCACAGATACGCAGTATTTT
v_gene: TRBV4-3; d_gene: NA; abundance: NA; j_gene: TRBJ2-7; CDR3aa: CASSQESSGINEQYF; CDR3nt: TGCGCCAGCAGCCAAGAATCGAGCGGCATCAACGAGCAGTACTTC
v_gene: TRBV10-2; d_gene: NA; abundance: NA; j_gene: TRBJ1-1; CDR3aa: CASSESGRNTEAFF; CDR3nt: TGCGCCAGCAGTGAGTCTGGTAGGAACACTGAAGCTTTCTTT
v_gene: TRBV6-5; d_gene: NA; abundance: NA; j_gene: TRBJ2-1; CDR3aa: CASKSGEPYNEQFF; CDR3nt: TGTGCCAGCAAGTCCGGGGAGCCCTACAATGAGCAGTTCTTC
v_gene: TRBV6-6; d_gene: NA; abundance: once; j_gene: TRBJ2-5; CDR3aa: CASSYGEYQETQYF; CDR3nt: TGTGCCAGCAGTTACGGAGAATACCAAGAGACCCAGTACTTC
v_gene: TRBV29-1; d_gene: NA; abundance: NA; j_gene: TRBJ2-1; CDR3aa: CSVGTSADRIYNEQFF; CDR3nt: TGCAGCGTCGGGACCTCAGCGGATAGAATCTACAATGAGCAGTTCTTC
v_gene: TRBV7-6; d_gene: NA; abundance: once; j_gene: TRBJ2-2; CDR3aa: CASSLYPNTGELFF; CDR3nt: TGTGCCAGCAGCTTATATCCAAACACCGGGGAGCTGTTTTTT
v_gene: TRBV4-3; d_gene: TRBD2; abundance: NA; j_gene: TRBJ2-1; CDR3aa: CASSQVLAGGPDEQFF; CDR3nt: TGCGCCAGCAGCCAAGTATTGGCGGGAGGGCCAGATGAGCAGTTCTTC
v_gene: TRBV10-2; d_gene: TRBD1; abundance: NA; j_gene: TRBJ2-2; CDR3aa: CASSERTGYTGELFF; CDR3nt: TGCGCCAGCAGTGAGAGGACAGGGTACACCGGGGAGCTGTTTTTT
v_gene: TRBV25-1; d_gene: NA; abundance: NA; j_gene: TRBJ2-3; CDR3aa: CASTPSGTDTQYF; CDR3nt: TGTGCCAGCACCCCTAGCGGCACAGATACGCAGTATTTT
v_gene: TRBV7-9; d_gene: NA; abundance: NA; j_gene: TRBJ1-2; CDR3aa: CASSLGLHYGYTF; CDR3nt: TGTGCCAGCAGCTTAGGCCTGCACTATGGCTACACCTTC
v_gene: TRBV18; d_gene: TRBD2; abundance: NA; j_gene: TRBJ2-7; CDR3aa: CASSPRGSGSSYEQYF; CDR3nt: TGTGCCAGCTCACCCCGGGGTAGCGGGAGTTCCTACGAGCAGTACTTC
v_gene: TRBV5-4; d_gene: NA; abundance: NA; j_gene: TRBJ2-1; CDR3aa: CASSPDGGPYNEQFF; CDR3nt: TGTGCCAGCAGCCCCGACGGGGGTCCATACAATGAGCAGTTCTTC
v_gene: TRBV18; d_gene: NA; abundance: NA; j_gene: TRBJ1-2; CDR3aa: CASSQSDQGGYTF; CDR3nt: TGTGCCAGCTCACAATCGGACCAGGGTGGCTACACCTTC
v_gene: TRBV19; d_gene: NA; abundance: NA; j_gene: TRBJ2-7; CDR3aa: CASSRWGEQYF; CDR3nt: TGTGCCAGTAGTAGGTGGGGCGAGCAGTACTTC
v_gene: TRBV19; d_gene: NA; abundance: NA; j_gene: TRBJ2-7; CDR3aa: CASSSGRWDYEQYF; CDR3nt: TGTGCCAGTAGTAGTGGGAGGTGGGACTACGAGCAGTACTTC
v_gene: TRBV19; d_gene: NA; abundance: NA; j_gene: TRBJ1-5; CDR3aa: CASSGSGVGEKPQHF; CDR3nt: TGTGCCAGTAGCGGGTCAGGGGTCGGGGAAAAGCCCCAGCATTTT
v_gene: TRBV7-2; d_gene: TRBD2; abundance: few; j_gene: TRBJ2-3; CDR3aa: CASSFLAGVPDTQYF; CDR3nt: TGTGCCAGCAGCTTTCTAGCGGGAGTCCCCGATACGCAGTATTTT
v_gene: TRBV18; d_gene: NA; abundance: NA; j_gene: TRBJ1-2; CDR3aa: CASSPRSGGVGWGYTF; CDR3nt: TGTGCCAGCTCACCCCGTTCGGGCGGGGTGGGCTGGGGCTACACCTTC